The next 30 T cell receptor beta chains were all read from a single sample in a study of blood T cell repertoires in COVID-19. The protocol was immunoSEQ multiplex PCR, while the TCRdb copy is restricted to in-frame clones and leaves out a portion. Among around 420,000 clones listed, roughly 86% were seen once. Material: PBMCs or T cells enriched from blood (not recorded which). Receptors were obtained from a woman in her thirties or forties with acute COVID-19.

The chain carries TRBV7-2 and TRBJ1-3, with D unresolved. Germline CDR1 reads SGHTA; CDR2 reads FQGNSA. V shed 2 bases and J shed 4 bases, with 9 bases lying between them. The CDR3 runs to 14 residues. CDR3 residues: CASSLILPGNTIYF. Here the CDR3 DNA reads TGTGCCAGCAGCTTAATACTACCGGGAAACACCATATATTTT. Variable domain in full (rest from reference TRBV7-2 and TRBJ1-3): GAGVSQSPSNKVTEKGKDVELRCDPISGHTALYWYRQSLGQGLEFLIYFQGNSAPDKSGLPSDRFSAERTGGSVSTLTIQRTQQEDSAVYLCASSLILPGNTIYFGEGSWLTVV.

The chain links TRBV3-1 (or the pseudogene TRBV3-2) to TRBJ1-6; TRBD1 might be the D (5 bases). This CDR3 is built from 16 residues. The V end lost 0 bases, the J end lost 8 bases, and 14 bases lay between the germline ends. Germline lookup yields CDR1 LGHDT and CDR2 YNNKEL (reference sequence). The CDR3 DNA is TGTGCCAGCAGCCAAGATTCATCGGGGGGGTATTCACCCCTCCACTTT. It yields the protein CASSQDSSGGYSPLHF.

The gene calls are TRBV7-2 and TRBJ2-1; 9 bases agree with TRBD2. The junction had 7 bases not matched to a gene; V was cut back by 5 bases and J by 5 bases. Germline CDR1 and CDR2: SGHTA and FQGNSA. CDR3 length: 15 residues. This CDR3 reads CASSPRRGGNNEQFF. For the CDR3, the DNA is TGTGCCAGCAGCCCTAGGCGGGGGGGGAACAATGAGCAGTTCTTC.

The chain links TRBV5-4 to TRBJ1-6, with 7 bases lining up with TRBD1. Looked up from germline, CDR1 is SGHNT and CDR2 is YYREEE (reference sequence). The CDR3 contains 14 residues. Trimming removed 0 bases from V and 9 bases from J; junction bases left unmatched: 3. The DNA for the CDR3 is TGTGCCAGCAGCTTGGAAAGGGGGCGTTCACCCCTCCACTTT. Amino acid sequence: CASSLERGRSPLHF.

The CDR3 nucleotides are TGTGCCAGCAGCGTAGCTTGGGGGCTAGGAGAGACCCAGTACTTC. Its translation is CASSVAWGLGETQYF. This chain uses TRBV9 with TRBJ2-5, with a possible D match to TRBD1 (6 bases). The CDR3 is 15 amino acids. Germline V lookup: CDR1 SGDLS, CDR2 YYNGEE. V lost 0 bases to trimming and J lost 4 bases, with 13 bases between them. The full variable domain, in which reference TRBV9 and TRBJ2-5 provide the parts outside the CDR3, is DSGVTQTPKHLITATGQRVTLRCSPRSGDLSVYWYQQSLDQGLQFLIQYYNGEERAKGNILERFSAQQFPDLHSELNLSSLELGDSALYFCASSVAWGLGETQYFGPGTRLLVL.

The CDR3 is CASSHARTGTGAYEQYF. The DNA of the CDR3 is TGCGCCAGCAGCCATGCCCGAACCGGGACGGGAGCCTACGAGCAGTACTTC. The V and J genes are TRBV4-1 and TRBJ2-7, with a possible D match to TRBD2 (6 bases). In germline, CDR1 is MGHRA, CDR2 YSYEKL. The CDR3 extends over 17 amino acids. Trimming shortened V by 3 bases and J by 2 bases, and 20 bases separated the two germline ends.

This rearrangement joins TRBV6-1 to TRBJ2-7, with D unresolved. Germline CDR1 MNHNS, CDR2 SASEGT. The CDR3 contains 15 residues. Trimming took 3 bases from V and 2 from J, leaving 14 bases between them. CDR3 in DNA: TGTGCCAGCAGTGATGAACCGGTGGTGGCCTACGAGCAGTACTTC. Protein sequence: CASSDEPVVAYEQYF.

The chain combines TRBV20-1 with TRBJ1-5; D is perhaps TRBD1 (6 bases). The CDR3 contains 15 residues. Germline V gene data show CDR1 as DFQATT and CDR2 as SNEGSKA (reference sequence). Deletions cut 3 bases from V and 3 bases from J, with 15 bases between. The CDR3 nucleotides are TGCAGTGCTAGTTTTGTCAGGGGTTACAATCAGCCCCAGCATTTT. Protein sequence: CSASFVRGYNQPQHF.

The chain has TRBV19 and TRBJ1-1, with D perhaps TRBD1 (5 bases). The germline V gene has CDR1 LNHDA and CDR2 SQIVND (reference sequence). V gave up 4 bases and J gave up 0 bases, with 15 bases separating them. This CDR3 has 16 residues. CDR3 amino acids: CASSNLGQTMNTEAFF. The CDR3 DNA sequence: TGTGCCAGTAGTAACTTAGGACAAACCATGAACACTGAAGCTTTCTTT. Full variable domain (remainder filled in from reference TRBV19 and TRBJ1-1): DGGITQSPKYLFRKEGQNVTLSCEQNLNHDAMYWYRQDPGQGLRLIYYSQIVNDFQKGDIAEGYSVSREKKESFPLTVTSAQKNPTAFYLCASSNLGQTMNTEAFFGQGTRLTVV.

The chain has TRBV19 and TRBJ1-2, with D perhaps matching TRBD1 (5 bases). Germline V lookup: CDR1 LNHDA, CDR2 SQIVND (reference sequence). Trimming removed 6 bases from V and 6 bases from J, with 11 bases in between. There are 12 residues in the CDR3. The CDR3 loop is CASSKQGDGYTF. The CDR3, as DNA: TGTGCCAGTAGCAAGCAGGGTGATGGCTACACCTTC.

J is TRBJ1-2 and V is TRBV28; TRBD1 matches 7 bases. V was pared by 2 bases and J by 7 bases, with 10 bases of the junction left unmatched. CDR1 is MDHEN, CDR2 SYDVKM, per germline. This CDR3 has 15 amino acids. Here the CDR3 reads CASSLPGQVVGGYTF. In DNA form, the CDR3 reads TGTGCCAGCAGTTTACCCGGACAGGTCGTGGGTGGCTACACCTTC.

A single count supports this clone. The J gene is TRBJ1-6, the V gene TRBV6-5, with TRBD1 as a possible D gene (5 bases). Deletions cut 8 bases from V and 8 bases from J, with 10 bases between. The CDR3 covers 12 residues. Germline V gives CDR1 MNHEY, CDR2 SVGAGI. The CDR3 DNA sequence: TGTGCCAGCGGGGGGAAATATTCACCCCTCCACTTT. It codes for CASGGKYSPLHF.

In DNA form, the CDR3 reads TGTGCCAGCAGTAACAAGGTAGGGGGGGCTCCACTAGACACAGATACGCAGTATTTT. Translated: CASSNKVGGAPLDTDTQYF. The chain couples TRBV3-1 (or the pseudogene TRBV3-2) to TRBJ2-3; D perhaps matches TRBD2 (7 bases). The CDR3 runs to 19 residues. Germline loops: CDR1 LGHDT, CDR2 YNNKEL (reference sequence). Between the trimmed V and J ends, which lost 6 bases and 2 bases, there was a span of 27 bases.

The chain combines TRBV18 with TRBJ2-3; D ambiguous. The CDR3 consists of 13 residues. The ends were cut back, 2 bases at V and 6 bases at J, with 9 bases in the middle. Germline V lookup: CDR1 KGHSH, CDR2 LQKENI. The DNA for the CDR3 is TGTGCCAGCTCACCATCGGGTCGTGATACGCAGTATTTT. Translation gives CASSPSGRDTQYF.

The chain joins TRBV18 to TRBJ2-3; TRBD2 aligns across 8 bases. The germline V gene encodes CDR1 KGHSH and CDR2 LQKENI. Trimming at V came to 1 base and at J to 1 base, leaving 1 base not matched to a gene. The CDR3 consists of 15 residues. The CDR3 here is CASSPLLAGTDTQYF. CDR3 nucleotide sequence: TGTGCCAGCTCACCACTACTAGCGGGCACAGATACGCAGTATTTT.

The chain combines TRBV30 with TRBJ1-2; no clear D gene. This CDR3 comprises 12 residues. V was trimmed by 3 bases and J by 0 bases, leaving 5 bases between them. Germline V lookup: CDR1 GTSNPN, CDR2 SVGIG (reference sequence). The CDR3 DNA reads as TGTGCCTGGAGAACAGCTAACTATGGCTACACCTTC. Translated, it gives CAWRTANYGYTF. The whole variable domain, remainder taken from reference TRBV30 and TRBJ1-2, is SQTIHQWPATLVQPVGSPLSLECTVEGTSNPNLYWYRQAAGRGLQLLFYSVGIGQISSEVPQNLSASRPQDRQFILSSKKLLLSDSGFYLCAWRTANYGYTFGSGTRLTVV.

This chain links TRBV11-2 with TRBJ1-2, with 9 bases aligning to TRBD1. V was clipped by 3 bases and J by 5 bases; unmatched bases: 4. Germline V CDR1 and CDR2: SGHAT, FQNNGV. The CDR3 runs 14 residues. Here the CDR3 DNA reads TGTGCCAGCAGCTTGGGACAGGGCGTATATGGCTACACCTTC. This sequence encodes CASSLGQGVYGYTF.

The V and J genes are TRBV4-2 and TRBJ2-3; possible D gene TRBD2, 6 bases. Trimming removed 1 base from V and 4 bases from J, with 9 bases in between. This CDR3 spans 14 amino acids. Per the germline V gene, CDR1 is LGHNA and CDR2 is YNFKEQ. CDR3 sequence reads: CASSQVGGSDTQYF. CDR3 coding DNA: TGTGCCAGCAGCCAAGTGGGGGGTTCAGATACGCAGTATTTT.

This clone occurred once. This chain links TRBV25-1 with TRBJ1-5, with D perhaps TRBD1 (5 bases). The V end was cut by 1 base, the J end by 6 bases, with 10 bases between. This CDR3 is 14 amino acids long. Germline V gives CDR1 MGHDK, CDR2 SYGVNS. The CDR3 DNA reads TGTGCCAGCAGTGAATTGTTCCAGGGTCAGCCCCAGCATTTT. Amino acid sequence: CASSELFQGQPQHF.

CDR3 sequence: CASSPGTGVGEQFF. CDR3 nucleotides: TGTGCCAGCTCACCCGGGACAGGGGTAGGTGAGCAGTTCTTC. The V call is TRBV18, the J call TRBJ2-1; 10 nucleotides agree with TRBD1. Trimming at V came to 3 bases and at J to 9 bases, leaving 5 bases not matched to a gene. Germline V gene lookup returns CDR1 KGHSH and CDR2 LQKENI. The CDR3 covers 14 residues.

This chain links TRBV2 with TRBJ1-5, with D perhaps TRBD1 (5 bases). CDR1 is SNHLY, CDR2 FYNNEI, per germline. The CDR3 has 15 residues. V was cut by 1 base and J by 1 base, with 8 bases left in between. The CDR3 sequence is CASSEEAGSNQPQHF. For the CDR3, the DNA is TGTGCCAGCAGTGAAGAGGCAGGGAGCAATCAGCCCCAGCATTTT.

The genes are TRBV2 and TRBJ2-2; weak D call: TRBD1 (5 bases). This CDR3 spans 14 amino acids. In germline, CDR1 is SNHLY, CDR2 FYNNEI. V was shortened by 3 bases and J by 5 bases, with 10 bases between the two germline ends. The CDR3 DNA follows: TGTGCCAGCAGTGACAGGGAAGTTACCGGGGAGCTGTTTTTT. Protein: CASSDREVTGELFF.

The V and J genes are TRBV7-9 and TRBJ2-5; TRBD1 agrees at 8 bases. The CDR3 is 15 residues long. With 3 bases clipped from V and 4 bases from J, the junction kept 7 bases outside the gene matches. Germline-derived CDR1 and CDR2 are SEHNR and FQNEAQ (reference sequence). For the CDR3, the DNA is TGTGCCAGCAGCTTCGGACAGGGCCACGGAGAGACCCAGTACTTC. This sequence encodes CASSFGQGHGETQYF.

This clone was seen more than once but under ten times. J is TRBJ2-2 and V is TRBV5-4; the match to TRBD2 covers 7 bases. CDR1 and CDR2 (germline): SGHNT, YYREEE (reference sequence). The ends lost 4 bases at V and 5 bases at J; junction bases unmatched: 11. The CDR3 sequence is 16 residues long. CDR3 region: CASSTFEGRVTGELFF. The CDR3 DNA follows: TGTGCCAGCAGCACGTTTGAAGGGAGGGTGACCGGGGAGCTGTTTTTT.

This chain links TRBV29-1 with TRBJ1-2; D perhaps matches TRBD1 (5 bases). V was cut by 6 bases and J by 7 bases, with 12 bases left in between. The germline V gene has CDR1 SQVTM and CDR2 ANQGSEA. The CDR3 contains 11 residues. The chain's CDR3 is CSVDGRGGYTF. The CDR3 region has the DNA TGCAGCGTAGACGGGAGGGGTGGCTACACCTTC.

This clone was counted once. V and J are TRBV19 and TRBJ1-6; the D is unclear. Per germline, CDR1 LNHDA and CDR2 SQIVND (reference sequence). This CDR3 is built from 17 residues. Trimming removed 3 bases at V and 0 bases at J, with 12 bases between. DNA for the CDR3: TGTGCCAGTAGTATGTCTGCCCGGGGCTCCTATAATTCACCCCTCCACTTT. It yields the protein CASSMSARGSYNSPLHF.

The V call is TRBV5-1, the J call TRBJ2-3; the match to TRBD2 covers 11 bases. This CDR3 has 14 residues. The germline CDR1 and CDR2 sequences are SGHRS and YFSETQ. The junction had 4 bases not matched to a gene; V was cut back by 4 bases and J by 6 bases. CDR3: CASSTTSGEDTQYF. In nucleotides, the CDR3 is TGCGCCAGCAGCACGACTAGCGGGGAGGATACGCAGTATTTT.

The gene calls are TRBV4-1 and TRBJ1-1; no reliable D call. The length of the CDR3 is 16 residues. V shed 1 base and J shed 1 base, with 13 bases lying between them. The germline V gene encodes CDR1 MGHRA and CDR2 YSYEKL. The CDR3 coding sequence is TGCGCCAGCAGCCAAGTCCCCGGACGGGAGAACACTGAAGCTTTCTTT. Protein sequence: CASSQVPGRENTEAFF.

CDR3 nucleotide sequence: TGTGCCAGCAGCCACCACGGACTAGCGGGAACCTACGAGCAGTACTTC. Encoded protein: CASSHHGLAGTYEQYF. The chain couples TRBV4-2 to TRBJ2-7; 12 bases are a match to TRBD2. CDR1 and CDR2 (germline): LGHNA, YNFKEQ. The CDR3 extends over 16 amino acids. V was clipped by 3 bases and J by 2 bases; unmatched bases: 5.

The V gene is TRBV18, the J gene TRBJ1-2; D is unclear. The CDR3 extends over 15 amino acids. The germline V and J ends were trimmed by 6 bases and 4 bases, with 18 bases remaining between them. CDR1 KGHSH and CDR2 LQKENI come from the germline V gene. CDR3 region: CASSATEGSPYGYTF. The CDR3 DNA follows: TGTGCCAGCTCTGCAACAGAGGGCAGCCCCTATGGCTACACCTTC.